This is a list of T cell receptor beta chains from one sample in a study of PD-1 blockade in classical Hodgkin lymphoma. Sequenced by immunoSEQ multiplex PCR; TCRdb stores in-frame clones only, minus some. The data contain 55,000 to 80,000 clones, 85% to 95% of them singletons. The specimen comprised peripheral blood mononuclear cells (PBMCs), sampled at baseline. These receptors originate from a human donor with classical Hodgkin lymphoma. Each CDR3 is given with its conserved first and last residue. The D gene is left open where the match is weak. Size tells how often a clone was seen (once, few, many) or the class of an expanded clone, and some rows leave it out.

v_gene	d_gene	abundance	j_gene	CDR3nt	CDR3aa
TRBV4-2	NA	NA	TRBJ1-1	TGTGCCAGCAGCCAAGATGGCGGGGGAACTGAAGCTTTCTTT	CASSQDGGGTEAFF
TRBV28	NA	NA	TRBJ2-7	TGTGCCAGTAAGGAAGCGGCAACCTACGAGCAGTACTTC	CASKEAATYEQYF
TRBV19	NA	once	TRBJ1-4	TGTGCCAGTAGTATGCAGGGGAAGGCTGAAAAACTGTTTTTT	CASSMQGKAEKLFF
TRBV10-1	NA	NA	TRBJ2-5	TGCGCCAGCAGTGATGGTGGGGGACGGGGGATAGAGACCCAGTACTTC	CASSDGGGRGIETQYF
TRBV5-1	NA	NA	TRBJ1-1	TGCGCCAGCAGCGAGCGGACGGGGAACACTGAAGCTTTCTTT	CASSERTGNTEAFF
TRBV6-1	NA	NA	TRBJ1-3	TGTGCCAGCAGTGACCGGAAAGTTGGAAACACCATATATTTT	CASSDRKVGNTIYF
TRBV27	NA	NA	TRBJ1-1	TGTGCCAGCAGTTTCTCCTCCCTTTTGAACACTGAAGCTTTCTTT	CASSFSSLLNTEAFF
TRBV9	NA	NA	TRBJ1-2	TGTGCCAGCAGCGTCGCGACCGGGACAAACTATGGCTACACCTTC	CASSVATGTNYGYTF
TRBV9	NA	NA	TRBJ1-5	TGTGCCAGCAGCGTAGTTCGACGTAGACAACCGATCCTTTTTAATAGCAATCAGCCCCAGCATTTT	CASSVVRRRQPILFNSNQPQHF
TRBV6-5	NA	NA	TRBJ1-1	TGTGCCAGCAGTTACCGGGCGGAGAACACTGAAGCTTTCTTT	CASSYRAENTEAFF
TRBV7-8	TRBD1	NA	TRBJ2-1	TGTGCCAGCAGCACCCGGGACAGGGTAAACAATGAGCAGTTCTTC	CASSTRDRVNNEQFF
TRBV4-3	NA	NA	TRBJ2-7	TGCGCCAGCAGCCCTCAGGGGGGGCACGAGCAGTACTTC	CASSPQGGHEQYF
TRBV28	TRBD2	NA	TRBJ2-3	TGTGCCAGCAGTAGGACTAGCGGAAGCACAGATACGCAGTATTTT	CASSRTSGSTDTQYF
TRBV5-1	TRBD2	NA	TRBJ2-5	TGCGCCAGCAGCTCATACCAAGCGGGAGGCGGGGAGACCCAGTACTTC	CASSSYQAGGGETQYF
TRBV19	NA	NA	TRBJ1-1	TGTGCCAGTAGTATAGCCCTCGAGCGGGAAGCTTTCTTT	CASSIALEREAFF
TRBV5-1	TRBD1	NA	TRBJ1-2	TGCGCCAGCAGCTCAGACAGGGACCTTTATGGCTACACCTTC	CASSSDRDLYGYTF
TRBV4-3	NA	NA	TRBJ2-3	TGCGCCAGCAGCCAAGATGGGTTAACAGGAACGGATACGCAGTATTTT	CASSQDGLTGTDTQYF
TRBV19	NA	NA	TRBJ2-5	TGTGCCAGTAGTATACGGCCCGTGGGACGGGAGACCCAGTACTTC	CASSIRPVGRETQYF
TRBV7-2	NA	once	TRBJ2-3	TGTGCCAGCAGCTTACAGTGGGGGCGCGTCACAGATACGCAGTATTTT	CASSLQWGRVTDTQYF
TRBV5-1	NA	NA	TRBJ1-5	TGCGCCAGCACCCCACGCAGGCCTTTTTATAGCAATCAGCCCCAGCATTTT	CASTPRRPFYSNQPQHF
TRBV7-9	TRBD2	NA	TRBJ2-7	TGTGCCAGCAGCCGTGCAACAGAGCGGGAGGGCCGTTCTCCATACGAGCAGTACTTC	CASSRATEREGRSPYEQYF
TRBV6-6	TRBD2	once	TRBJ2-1	TGTGCCAGCAGTTGGAGGGAGGGCGGCGAGCAGTTCTTC	CASSWREGGEQFF
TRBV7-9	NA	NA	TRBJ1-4	TGTGCCAGCAGCTCTCTGATGGGTGGGGAAAAACTGTTTTTT	CASSSLMGGEKLFF
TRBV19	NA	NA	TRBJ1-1	TGTGCCAGTAGCCGAAACGGACAGTTGAACACTGAAGCTTTCTTT	CASSRNGQLNTEAFF
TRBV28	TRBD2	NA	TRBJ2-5	TGTGCCAGCAGCACAAGCGGGAGTTTAGAGACCCAGTACTTC	CASSTSGSLETQYF
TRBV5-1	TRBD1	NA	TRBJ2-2	TGCGCCAGCAGCTTGTGGTCCACAGGGGGATTTCAGGGGGAGCTGTTTTTT	CASSLWSTGGFQGELFF
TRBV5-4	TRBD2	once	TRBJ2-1	TGTGCCAGCAGCTGGGGACTAGCGGGATTCGTCGAGCAGTTCTTC	CASSWGLAGFVEQFF
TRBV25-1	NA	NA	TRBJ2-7	TGTGCCAGCAGTGAATTAAGGTACCCCCTGGAGCAGTACTTC	CASSELRYPLEQYF
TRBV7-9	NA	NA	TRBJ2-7	TGTGCCAGCAGCAATTTACGGGGACAAGCCTACGAGCAGTACTTC	CASSNLRGQAYEQYF
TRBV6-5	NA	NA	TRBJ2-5	TGTGCCAGCACTGACCTAGGGGGAGAAGAGACCCAGTACTTC	CASTDLGGEETQYF
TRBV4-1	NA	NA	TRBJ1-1	TGCGCCAGCAGCCAAGAGATAAACACTGAAGCTTTCTTT	CASSQEINTEAFF
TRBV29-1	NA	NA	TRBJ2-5	TGCAGCGTTGAGGGAGGGGGCGGAGAGACCCAGTACTTC	CSVEGGGGETQYF
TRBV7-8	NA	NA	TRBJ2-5	TGTGCCAGCAGCCCAGAGTACGGGGCTCAAGGGACCCAGTACTTC	CASSPEYGAQGTQYF
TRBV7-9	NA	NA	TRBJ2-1	TGTGCCAGCAGCTTAGACGGGTTCAATGAGCAGTTCTTC	CASSLDGFNEQFF
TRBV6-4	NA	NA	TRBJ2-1	TGTGCCAGCAGTGACGGTGGCTTCAATGAGCAGTTCTTC	CASSDGGFNEQFF
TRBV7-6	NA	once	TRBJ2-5	TGTGCCAGCAGCTTAGAGATGAGAGAGACCCAGTACTTC	CASSLEMRETQYF
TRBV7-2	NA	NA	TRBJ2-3	TGTGCCAGCAGCTACACAGATACGCAGTATTTT	CASSYTDTQYF
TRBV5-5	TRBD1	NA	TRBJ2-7	TGTGCCAGCAGCGGACCGGCAGGGGGCTGGGCCTACGAGCAGTACTTC	CASSGPAGGWAYEQYF
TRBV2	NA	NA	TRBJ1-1	TGTGCCAGCAGTGACCCGAGCCCAGGAGACACTGAAGCTTTCTTT	CASSDPSPGDTEAFF
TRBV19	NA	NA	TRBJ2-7	TGTGCCAGTAGTATACCCCCATTTGGGGGCCTAAGTTACGAGCAGTACTTC	CASSIPPFGGLSYEQYF
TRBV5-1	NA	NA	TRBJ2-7	TGCGCCAGCAGGCAGCCGGGACCCAATAACGAGCAGTACTTC	CASRQPGPNNEQYF
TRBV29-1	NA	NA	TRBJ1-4	TGCAGCGCCCGGCCGGGACTCGGGGAGGGAAATGAAAAACTGTTTTTT	CSARPGLGEGNEKLFF
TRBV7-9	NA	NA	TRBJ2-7	TGTGCCAGCAGCTTCACGGGACGGACCTACGAGCAGTACTTC	CASSFTGRTYEQYF
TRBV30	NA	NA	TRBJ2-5	TGTGCCTGGAGTTTGGTTCGGTGGCAAGAGACCCAGTACTTC	CAWSLVRWQETQYF
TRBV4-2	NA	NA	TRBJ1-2	TGTGCCAGCAGCCAAGAGAATATGGACAACTATGGCTACACCTTC	CASSQENMDNYGYTF
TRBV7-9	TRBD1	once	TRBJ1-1	TGTGCCAGCAGCCCGTCCGGGACAGGGGGGCTCACTGAAGCTTTCTTT	CASSPSGTGGLTEAFF
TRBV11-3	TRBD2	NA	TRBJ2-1	TGTGCCAGCAGCTCCGAGGGACTAGCGGGGTACAATGAGCAGTTCTTC	CASSSEGLAGYNEQFF
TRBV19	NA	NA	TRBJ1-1	TGTGCCAGTAGTATAGTAGCCGGAAACACTGAAGCTTTCTTT	CASSIVAGNTEAFF
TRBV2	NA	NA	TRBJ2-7	TGTGCCAGCTTTGGAGCCCACGAGCAGTACTTC	CASFGAHEQYF
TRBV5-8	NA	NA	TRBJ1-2	TGTGCCAGCAGCTCGCAACTAGTTGGCTACACCTTC	CASSSQLVGYTF
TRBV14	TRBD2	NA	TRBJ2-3	TGTGCCAGCAGCCCCCTGGGAGCGGGGGGGCCGGCAGATACGCAGTATTTT	CASSPLGAGGPADTQYF
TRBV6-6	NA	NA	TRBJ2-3	TGTGCCAGCAGTTTCTCGAGGCCGGATACGCAGTATTTT	CASSFSRPDTQYF
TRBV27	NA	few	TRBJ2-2	TGTGCCAGCAGTACCAGTGGGATCACCGGGGAGCTGTTTTTT	CASSTSGITGELFF
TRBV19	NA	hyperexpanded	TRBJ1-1	TGTGCCAGTAGTTGGGGGGCGGTGACTGAAGCTTTCTTT	CASSWGAVTEAFF
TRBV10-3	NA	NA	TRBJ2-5	TGTGCCATCAGTTCCCTTTCCGGATCCCAAGAGACCCAGTACTTC	CAISSLSGSQETQYF
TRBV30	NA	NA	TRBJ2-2	TGTGCCTCCAAGAGAGCGGGTACGAACACCGGGGAGCTGTTTTTT	CASKRAGTNTGELFF
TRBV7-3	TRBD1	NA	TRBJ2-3	TGTGCCAGCAGCTCTCTGGACAGGGGTGAGACAGATACGCAGTATTTT	CASSSLDRGETDTQYF
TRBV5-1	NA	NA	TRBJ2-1	TGCGCCAGCAGCTCTCTGGACAGATTATACAATGAGCAGTTCTTC	CASSSLDRLYNEQFF